One and the same sample provided the 28 T cell receptor beta chains below, sequenced in a study of blood T cell repertoires in COVID-19. Using immunoSEQ multiplex PCR, the repertoire was profiled, and TCRdb retains in-frame clones only, with some absent. Found here are about 200,000 clones, around 87% of them singletons; the top ten hold approximately 2.9%. Sequenced sample: peripheral blood. The receptors here all came from a man in his fifties or sixties with acute or convalescent COVID-19.

This rearrangement joins TRBV6-5 to TRBJ2-2; D call uncertain. V was pared by 7 bases and J by 6 bases, with 9 bases between. The V gene's germline CDR1 is MNHEY and CDR2 SVGAGI. The CDR3 extends over 12 amino acids. The CDR3 sequence is CASTGTAGELFF. The CDR3 coding sequence is TGTGCCAGCACCGGAACAGCCGGGGAGCTGTTTTTT.

The gene calls are TRBV2 and TRBJ2-1; possible D gene TRBD2, 7 bases. The germline gives CDR1 SNHLY, CDR2 FYNNEI. The CDR3 has 15 amino acids. V lost 7 bases and J 0 bases, leaving 13 bases between the germline ends. CDR3 in amino acids: CASKGGSTSYNEQFF. Here the CDR3 DNA reads TGTGCCAGCAAGGGGGGGTCGACCTCCTACAATGAGCAGTTCTTC.

Only one count was recorded for this clone. This rearrangement joins TRBV3-1 (or the pseudogene TRBV3-2) to TRBJ2-2, with 9 bases matching TRBD2. Germline V CDR1 and CDR2: LGHDT, YNNKEL (reference sequence). This CDR3 is built from 14 residues. The CDR3 loop reads CATAGGPNTGELFF. The CDR3 DNA reads TGTGCTACCGCGGGGGGGCCTAACACCGGGGAGCTGTTTTTT.

V is TRBV28 and J is TRBJ2-6; no firm D call. V was pared by 7 bases and J by 2 bases, with 18 bases between. The germline gives CDR1 MDHEN, CDR2 SYDVKM. This CDR3 has 17 residues. CDR3 sequence (DNA): TGTGCCAGCACCCCGACACCCCCTGGCCCTGGGGCCAACGTCCTGACTTTC. Protein product: CASTPTPPGPGANVLTF. The whole variable domain, filled in from reference TRBV28 and TRBJ2-6, reads DVKVTQSSRYLVKRTGEKVFLECVQDMDHENMFWYRQDPGLGLRLIYFSYDVKMKEKGDIPEGYSVSREKKERFSLILESASTNQTSMYLCASTPTPPGPGANVLTFGAGSRLTVL.

This clone appeared a few times. The rearrangement uses TRBV19 and TRBJ1-2; possibly TRBD1 for D (6 bases). V was cut by 4 bases and J by 4 bases, with 7 bases left in between. This CDR3 has 12 amino acids. Germline V gene lookup returns CDR1 LNHDA and CDR2 SQIVND (reference sequence). CDR3 bases: TGTGCCAGTAGTAAGGACAGCTATGGCTACACCTTC. Translated, it gives CASSKDSYGYTF. The complete variable domain, with remaining parts taken from reference TRBV19 and TRBJ1-2, reads DGGITQSPKYLFRKEGQNVTLSCEQNLNHDAMYWYRQDPGQGLRLIYYSQIVNDFQKGDIAEGYSVSREKKESFPLTVTSAQKNPTAFYLCASSKDSYGYTFGSGTRLTVV.

This chain links TRBV6-5 with TRBJ2-1, with 9 bases that match TRBD1. From germline, CDR1 is MNHEY and CDR2 SVGAGI. This CDR3 is built from 14 residues. V trimming: 5 bases; J trimming: 6 bases; junction bases outside the gene matches: 5. The CDR3 region is CASSTMDRGNEQFF. The CDR3 DNA reads TGTGCCAGCAGTACTATGGACAGGGGCAATGAGCAGTTCTTC.

This chain uses TRBV4-1 with TRBJ2-7; 9 positions agree with TRBD1. This CDR3 has 17 amino acids. Germline V gene sequence: CDR1 MGHRA, CDR2 YSYEKL. V shed 1 base, J shed 4 bases, and the junction held 11 bases outside the gene matches. The CDR3 coding sequence is TGCGCCAGCAGCCAAGCTCGGGACAGGGAGGTAGGATACGAGCAGTACTTC. It translates to CASSQARDREVGYEQYF.

The CDR3 region is CASSQDPRPDPTDTQYF. In nucleotides, the CDR3 is TGCGCCAGCAGCCAAGACCCTAGACCCGACCCGACAGATACGCAGTATTTT. The V and J genes are TRBV4-3 and TRBJ2-3; D uncertain. Between the trimmed V and J ends, which lost 0 bases and 3 bases, there was a span of 16 bases. Germline lookup yields CDR1 LGHNA and CDR2 YSLEER. This CDR3 has 17 amino acids.

The V and J genes are TRBV18 and TRBJ2-5; D possibly corresponds to TRBD2 (5 bases). The V and J ends lost 2 bases and 4 bases respectively, with 8 bases between them. The CDR3 is 13 residues long. CDR1 is KGHSH and CDR2 is LQKENI in the germline V gene. CDR3 amino acids: CASSPAGLETQYF. DNA for the CDR3: TGTGCCAGCTCACCAGCGGGTTTAGAGACCCAGTACTTC.

The chain links TRBV5-1 to TRBJ2-3; TRBD1 might be the D (6 bases). V was clipped by 2 bases and J by 5 bases, with 12 bases between them. Germline-derived CDR1 and CDR2 are SGHRS and YFSETQ. CDR3 length: 14 amino acids. CDR3 sequence: CASSFAGAEDTQYF. In DNA form, the CDR3 reads TGCGCCAGCAGCTTCGCAGGGGCTGAAGATACGCAGTATTTT.

The chain couples TRBV28 to TRBJ2-2, with TRBD1 matching 9 bases. There are 17 residues in the CDR3. V shed 6 bases, J shed 2 bases, and the junction held 10 bases outside the gene matches. Germline assignment: CDR1 MDHEN and CDR2 SYDVKM. CDR3 region: CASSLLGTGTNTGELFF. DNA for the CDR3: TGTGCCAGCAGCCTTCTCGGGACAGGGACCAACACCGGGGAGCTGTTTTTT.

The chain carries TRBV7-8 and TRBJ1-1, with D maybe TRBD1 (5 bases). Germline CDR1 is SGHVS and CDR2 is FQNEAQ. V was shortened by 5 bases and J by 7 bases, with 14 bases between the two germline ends. The CDR3 consists of 13 residues. The CDR3 DNA reads as TGTGCCAGCAGCCAGATGACAGAACTTGAAGCTTTCTTT. This sequence encodes CASSQMTELEAFF.

The chain joins TRBV15 to TRBJ1-6; 8 bases fit TRBD1. V was clipped by 3 bases and J by 6 bases; unmatched bases: 1. The CDR3 is 14 amino acids. Germline CDR1 LNHNV, CDR2 YYDKDF (reference sequence). In nucleotides, the CDR3 is TGTGCCACCAGCAGGGACAGGGCTAATTCACCCCTCCACTTT. Amino acid sequence: CATSRDRANSPLHF.

CDR3 in DNA: TGTGCCAGCAGCCAGGGACTAGCGGGGACAGATACGCAGTATTTT. Its translation: CASSQGLAGTDTQYF. This chain joins TRBV7-3 and TRBJ2-3; 13 bases match TRBD2. The germline gives CDR1 SGHTA, CDR2 FQGTGA. The V and J ends lost 5 bases and 3 bases, in that order; junction bases with no gene match: 2. The CDR3 is made up of 15 amino acids.

The chain uses TRBV7-2 and TRBJ1-2, with TRBD1 matching over 8 bases. Trimming removed 1 base from V and 7 bases from J; junction bases left unmatched: 8. The CDR3 runs to 15 residues. Germline CDR1 and CDR2: SGHTA and FQGNSA. The CDR3 here is CASSLVGTGTGGYTF. In DNA, the CDR3 is TGTGCCAGCAGCTTAGTGGGCACCGGGACAGGTGGCTACACCTTC.

This chain uses TRBV10-3 with TRBJ1-6, with 9 bases fitting TRBD1. The length of the CDR3 is 14 residues. After removal of 6 bases from V and 7 bases from J, the junction contained 4 bases not matched to a gene. Germline CDR1 ENHRY, CDR2 SYGVKD. Here the CDR3 reads CAISSGQGNSPLHF. CDR3 bases: TGTGCCATCAGCTCCGGACAGGGGAATTCACCCCTCCACTTT.

This chain uses TRBV7-9 with TRBJ2-1, with 7 bases that match TRBD1. V dropped 5 bases and J dropped 0; count of bases not matched to a gene: 13. CDR3 length: 18 residues. Germline assignment: CDR1 SEHNR and CDR2 FQNEAQ (reference sequence). The CDR3 DNA reads TGTGCCAGCAGCACAAGAGGTGGACAGGACAGCTCCTACAATGAGCAGTTCTTC. Translating gives CASSTRGGQDSSYNEQFF.

This clone has just a few counts. The V call is TRBV15, the J call TRBJ2-2; D ambiguous. Trimming stripped 0 bases from V and 7 bases from J, with 6 bases between. In germline, CDR1 is LNHNV, CDR2 YYDKDF (reference sequence). This CDR3 region has 13 residues. The CDR3 protein is CATSRDFHGELFF. The CDR3, as DNA: TGTGCCACCAGCAGAGATTTCCACGGGGAGCTGTTTTTT.

This clone was counted once. The V call is TRBV28, the J call TRBJ1-2; tentative D call: TRBD1 (6 bases). Trimming took 3 bases from V and 4 from J, leaving 12 bases between them. Germline lookup yields CDR1 MDHEN and CDR2 SYDVKM. The CDR3 loop spans 14 amino acids. The CDR3 loop is CASSLMGTSYGYTF. The CDR3 DNA is TGTGCCAGCAGTTTGATGGGGACATCCTATGGCTACACCTTC.

This clone was detected only once. The V and J genes are TRBV10-3 and TRBJ1-2, with TRBD1 as a possible D gene (5 bases). The V gene's germline CDR1 is ENHRY and CDR2 SYGVKD. With 11 bases removed from V and 0 bases from J, the gap between germline ends came to 13 bases. There are 13 residues in the CDR3. This chain's CDR3 is CASWRGPNYGYTF. CDR3 DNA: TGTGCCTCGTGGCGGGGCCCTAACTATGGCTACACCTTC.

The chain uses TRBV6-6 and TRBJ2-1; TRBD2 matches at 9 bases. The CDR3 is 15 amino acids. Germline-derived CDR1 and CDR2 are MNHNY and SVGAGI (reference sequence). The J segment lost 8 bases and the V segment lost 6 bases, leaving 11 bases of the junction unmatched. The CDR3 DNA reads as TGTGCCAGCAGCCCCCTAGCGGGGCCTCGGGATGAGCAGTTCTTC. Translation: CASSPLAGPRDEQFF.

This chain uses TRBV11-2 with TRBJ2-1; 12 nucleotides line up with TRBD2. The CDR3 is 15 amino acids. Germline CDR1 and CDR2: SGHAT and FQNNGV. The V segment lost 4 bases and the J segment 6 bases; nucleotides outside the gene matches: 4. The CDR3 loop reads CASSSTSGGSNEQFF. The DNA of the CDR3 is TGTGCCAGCAGCTCGACTAGCGGGGGCTCCAATGAGCAGTTCTTC.

This clone has just a few counts. V is TRBV28 and J is TRBJ2-7, with TRBD2 as a possible D gene (6 bases). Germline CDR1 is MDHEN and CDR2 is SYDVKM. The CDR3 is 14 amino acids. The V end was cut by 3 bases, the J end by 3 bases, with 12 bases between. This CDR3 reads CASSFPGDHYEQYF. The DNA of the CDR3 is TGTGCCAGCAGTTTCCCGGGGGATCACTACGAGCAGTACTTC.

The rearrangement joins TRBV2 to TRBJ2-6; TRBD1 matches at 10 bases. The germline gives CDR1 SNHLY, CDR2 FYNNEI. The CDR3 covers 18 residues. The junction had 12 bases not matched to a gene; V was cut back by 9 bases and J by 1 base. CDR3: CASLEGQGRSSGANVLTF. The CDR3, as DNA: TGTGCCAGTTTAGAGGGACAGGGGAGATCTTCTGGGGCCAACGTCCTGACTTTC.

This clone was recorded a few times. V is TRBV3-1 (or the pseudogene TRBV3-2) and J is TRBJ2-2; 10 nucleotides match TRBD1. V shed 6 bases, J shed 5 bases, and the junction held 9 bases outside the gene matches. The CDR3 runs 16 residues. Per germline, CDR1 LGHDT and CDR2 YNNKEL (reference sequence). The DNA for the CDR3 is TGTGCCAGCAGGCATAGGGACAGGGGTGATACCGGGGAGCTGTTTTTT. Translating it yields CASRHRDRGDTGELFF.

The rearrangement joins TRBV5-8 to TRBJ2-5; TRBD1 agrees at 11 bases. This CDR3 contains 16 residues. V lost 4 bases and J lost 1; bases outside the gene matches: 6. Germline V lookup: CDR1 SGHTS, CDR2 YDEGEE. CDR3 nucleotide sequence: TGTGCCAGCAGCCATGGACAGGGGGCCGCCCAAGAGACCCAGTACTTC. Protein: CASSHGQGAAQETQYF.

This clone has a single count. This chain's CDR3 is CAWNVGRAQGGYTF. The CDR3 DNA sequence: TGTGCCTGGAATGTAGGGAGGGCTCAAGGCGGCTACACCTTC. The rearrangement uses TRBV30 and TRBJ1-2; no clear D gene. V shed 4 bases and J shed 8 bases, with 20 bases lying between them. CDR3 length: 14 amino acids. Germline assignment: CDR1 GTSNPN and CDR2 SVGIG (reference sequence).

The V gene is TRBV28, the J gene TRBJ2-5, with TRBD2 matching over 7 bases. J was trimmed by 5 bases and V by 3 bases; bases with no gene match: 6. Germline V CDR1 and CDR2: MDHEN, SYDVKM. The CDR3 contains 14 residues. CDR3 nucleotide sequence: TGTGCCAGCAGTTTCGCCGGGGGGAGGGAGACCCAGTACTTC. As protein: CASSFAGGRETQYF. Full variable domain (outside the CDR3, taken from reference TRBV28 and TRBJ2-5): DVKVTQSSRYLVKRTGEKVFLECVQDMDHENMFWYRQDPGLGLRLIYFSYDVKMKEKGDIPEGYSVSREKKERFSLILESASTNQTSMYLCASSFAGGRETQYFGPGTRLLVL.